The text below deals with one T cell receptor beta chain. The specificity of this receptor is unknown. Base quality data are lacking; no much larger clone is found one base away. These data are taken from a study of beta chain features in type 1 diabetes (dated 2018 in TCRdb). Context from the whole study: Patients and healthy donors did not differ in mean age, gender distribution, total cell number or subset yield. The study compared the TCRB repertoires of sorted circulating CD4+ T cell subsets in recently diagnosed type 1 diabetes patients with those in matched healthy donors. Regulatory and stem cell-like memory subsets were isolated from only 8 patients and roughly 8 healthy donors, whereas naive and central memory subsets came from all 28 donors. A total of approximately 100 million sorted cells were examined across all samples, and the number of cells per subset was strongly correlated with RNA yield. Findings and caveats that apply to the study as a whole: Because cDNA was sequenced instead of genomic DNA, activated cells with high expression could be over-represented, although the groups did not differ in activation or CD3 levels. The naive, central memory and regulatory TCRB repertoires appeared to resemble one another more closely among patients than among healthy donors. A moderate but significant shortening of TCRB CDR3 length was observed in type 1 diabetes patients in all four CD4+ subsets. Because small numbers of individuals were included in the HLA sub-analyses, any influence of HLA type on TCRB rearrangement was left unresolved. At VDJ recombination sites, type 1 diabetes patients had fewer insertions and more deleted nucleotides, which implies abnormalities in thymic rearrangement. Shorter templates might be favored by PCR, yet because patient and control samples were amplified and corrected together, any such skew would affect both groups equally.

Each donor gave one peripheral blood draw, roughly 0.12 L on average, collected into heparinised tubes. A BD FACSAria II was used to sort naive, central memory, regulatory and stem cell-like memory CD4+ T cells with a panel that included CD45RO, CCR7, CD25, CD127, CD95 and CD27. A purity above 95% was achieved for all sorted populations. Right away, PBMCs were isolated by Lymphoprep density gradient centrifugation and were stained directly, with no culture step. So that batch effects would be minimized, each experiment stained and sorted samples in pairs, pairing one healthy donor with one patient. All of the isolated RNA was reverse transcribed with the High Capacity cDNA Reverse Transcription Kit, so expressed TCRB transcripts were sequenced. Naive, central memory and regulatory T cell samples underwent deep immunoSEQ sequencing, averaging around 4 million total reads per sample. After sorted cells were lysed in RLT buffer, RNA was extracted with DNase-treated RNeasy Micro or Mini kits, with the choice depending on cell number. To prevent cross-contamination, each cell subset was processed individually, whereas patient and healthy donor samples were processed jointly. Using the immunoSEQ multiplex PCR, TCRB sequences were amplified from cDNA into 87-bp fragments spanning the CDR3 region. The amplicons were sequenced using the Illumina HiSeq platform. The study's processing was this. Synthetic template baselines were used to correct PCR bias computationally, reads within Hamming distance 2 were collapsed together, and singletons that could not be merged were discarded. By aligning reads against IMGT, V, D and J genes, CDR3 length, and insertions or deletions at six rearrangement sites were assigned. Within each subset, clonotype counts were normalized to the number of sorted cells before true diversity and Gini coefficients were calculated with the tcR R package. The overlap coefficient, calculated on TCRB nucleotide sequences, was used to measure repertoire sharing. Out-of-frame TCRB sequences from naive cells were analyzed as a proxy for the pre-selection repertoire. Entries here come from immuneACCESS through TCRdb and include only in-frame sequences with V and J called. Some clones fail to appear in such tables; in the studies checked, an unresolved V gene covers under half of the shortfall, and the cause of the remainder is unknown. That table furnishes V, J and clone size, whereas the DNA furnished D and trimming. In all, the sample holds some 500,000 clones, and about 10% of those were seen once. Over 0.035% of the sample goes to the ten largest clones.

According to the germline V gene (reference sequence), CDR1 reads LNHNV and CDR2 reads YYDKDF. Its CDR3 holds 14 amino acids, cysteine through phenylalanine. Only the CDR3 DNA stays, 42 bases, in frame from base 1. V sheds 3 bases and J sheds 5 bases, leaving 13 bases between their ends. Recombination joined TRBV15 with TRBJ1-1, with the D gene too uncertain to name. This clonotype was sampled from a woman between 18 and 29 years old in good health. The source material was naive CD4+ T cells from blood. This specimen's cell subset or site label, per the study, means: true naive CD4+ T cells. CDR3 loop: CATSSPEETTEAFF. The nucleotide sequence reads as follows: TGTGCCACCAGCAGCCCGGAAGAAACTACTGAAGCTTTCTTT.